Listed below are T cell receptor beta chains from one sample, sequenced in a study of OX40 agonist ivuxolimab in advanced cancers. The table came from immunoSEQ multiplex PCR; TCRdb's copy has only in-frame clones and leaves some out. The table shows some 50,000 clones, with roughly four fifths occurring only once. The sample consisted of CD4+ or CD8+ T cells sorted from blood, taken in a trial of the OX40 agonist ivuxolimab. The receptors originated from an adult with an advanced solid tumor such as melanoma, head and neck, liver or kidney cancer. Both conserved end residues are part of each CDR3. Each record gives: CDR3 protein, CDR3 DNA, V gene, D gene, clone size, J gene. A D gene is named only where the DNA matches it firmly. The size entry is marked missing in some rows and otherwise reads once, few, many or a size class.

CDR3: CATGQGPGNTIYF
DNA: TGTGCCACCGGACAGGGGCCCGGAAACACCATATATTTT
V: TRBV19
D: TRBD1
size: NA
J: TRBJ1-3

CDR3: CSVGGRPPLTEAFF
DNA: TGCAGCGTGGGGGGGAGACCCCCTCTCACTGAAGCTTTCTTT
V: TRBV29-1
D: NA
size: NA
J: TRBJ1-1

CDR3: CASSEGGGSSKTQYF
DNA: TGTGCCAGCAGTGAAGGGGGGGGCTCCTCAAAGACCCAGTACTTC
V: TRBV2
D: NA
size: NA
J: TRBJ2-5

CDR3: CASTIPGQGQTQYF
DNA: TGTGCCAGCACCATCCCCGGACAGGGTCAGACCCAGTACTTC
V: TRBV11-3
D: TRBD1
size: NA
J: TRBJ2-5

CDR3: CASSPTVPGEQFF
DNA: TGTGCCAGCAGCCCTACGGTACCGGGAGAGCAGTTCTTC
V: TRBV6-6
D: NA
size: NA
J: TRBJ2-1

CDR3: CASTPRTRDRGHYEQYF
DNA: TGTGCCAGCACCCCCCGAACCCGGGACAGGGGGCATTACGAGCAGTACTTC
V: TRBV21-1
D: NA
size: NA
J: TRBJ2-7

CDR3: CASSLSSTLGPYGYTF
DNA: TGTGCCAGCAGCTTAAGTAGTACTCTGGGTCCCTATGGCTACACCTTC
V: TRBV11-3
D: NA
size: NA
J: TRBJ1-2

CDR3: CASSLSTGLGTEAFF
DNA: TGTGCCAGTAGTCTCTCGACAGGGCTCGGAACTGAAGCTTTCTTT
V: TRBV19
D: TRBD1
size: NA
J: TRBJ1-1

CDR3: CASSLDWTGDQYQPQHF
DNA: TGTGCCAGCAGCTTAGATTGGACAGGGGACCAATATCAGCCCCAGCATTTT
V: TRBV11-2
D: TRBD1
size: NA
J: TRBJ1-5

CDR3: CASSIRPAGQEIQETQYF
DNA: TGTGCCAGTAGTATCCGCCCGGCCGGACAGGAGATCCAAGAGACCCAGTACTTC
V: TRBV19
D: TRBD1
size: NA
J: TRBJ2-5

CDR3: CASPEGGGRNQPQHF
DNA: TGCGCCAGCCCCGAGGGAGGTGGGAGAAACCAGCCCCAGCATTTT
V: TRBV5-1
D: NA
size: NA
J: TRBJ1-5

CDR3: CASSPGQGEVPVSFPEWPW
DNA: TGTGCCAGTAGCCCGGGACAGGGGGAAGTCCCAGTGTCTTTTCCCGAATGGCCTTGG
V: TRBV19
D: TRBD1
size: once
J: TRBJ1-1

CDR3: CASFEGRSKGSPLHF
DNA: TGTGCCAGCTTCGAGGGGAGGTCCAAAGGATCACCCCTCCACTTT
V: TRBV6-5
D: NA
size: NA
J: TRBJ1-6

CDR3: CASSLQGNEQFF
DNA: TGTGCCAGTAGCTTACAGGGGAATGAGCAGTTCTTC
V: TRBV19
D: TRBD1
size: NA
J: TRBJ2-1

CDR3: CASIPRGAIYNEQFF
DNA: TGTGCCAGCATTCCCCGGGGGGCTATCTACAATGAGCAGTTCTTC
V: TRBV11-2
D: NA
size: NA
J: TRBJ2-1

CDR3: CASSSIGRVNTEAFF
DNA: TGTGCCAGCAGCTCTATCGGTCGGGTGAACACTGAAGCTTTCTTT
V: TRBV5-4
D: NA
size: NA
J: TRBJ1-1

CDR3: CASSAGYGQGGSYGYTF
DNA: TGTGCCAGCAGCGCCGGCTACGGGCAGGGGGGGAGCTATGGCTACACCTTC
V: TRBV9
D: TRBD1
size: NA
J: TRBJ1-2

CDR3: CASSQAVGNTGELFF
DNA: TGTGCCAGCAGCCAAGCGGTCGGGAACACCGGGGAGCTGTTTTTT
V: TRBV4-2
D: NA
size: once
J: TRBJ2-2

CDR3: CASSSVDRGRETQYF
DNA: TGTGCCAGCAGCTCCGTGGACAGGGGGCGGGAGACCCAGTACTTC
V: TRBV5-6
D: TRBD1
size: NA
J: TRBJ2-5

CDR3: CASSFDRAYEQYF
DNA: TGTGCCAGCAGCTTCGACAGGGCCTACGAGCAGTACTTC
V: TRBV7-9
D: TRBD1
size: NA
J: TRBJ2-7

CDR3: CASSLEGSSYNEQFF
DNA: TGCGCCAGCAGCTTGGAGGGGAGCTCCTACAATGAGCAGTTCTTC
V: TRBV5-1
D: NA
size: NA
J: TRBJ2-1

CDR3: CASSSLGAGSTEAFF
DNA: TGCGCCAGCAGCTCCCTTGGGGCCGGGTCCACTGAAGCTTTCTTT
V: TRBV5-1
D: NA
size: NA
J: TRBJ1-1

CDR3: CASSAISVEQFF
DNA: TGTGCCAGCAGTGCGATTAGCGTTGAGCAGTTCTTC
V: TRBV2
D: NA
size: few
J: TRBJ2-1

CDR3: CSGGENSNQPQHF
DNA: TGCAGCGGAGGGGAGAATAGCAATCAGCCCCAGCATTTT
V: TRBV29-1
D: NA
size: medium-sized
J: TRBJ1-5

CDR3: CASSPEGTGANYGYTF
DNA: TGTGCCAGCAGCCCCGAGGGGACAGGGGCTAACTATGGCTACACCTTC
V: TRBV6-4
D: TRBD1
size: medium-sized
J: TRBJ1-2

CDR3: CASSPISGRGVPDTQYF
DNA: TGTGCCAGCAGCCCCATCTCGGGGCGGGGGGTGCCAGATACGCAGTATTTT
V: TRBV11-3
D: TRBD2
size: NA
J: TRBJ2-3

CDR3: CASSFLSGVYEQYF
DNA: TGTGCCAGCAGCTTCCTTAGCGGGGTCTACGAGCAGTACTTC
V: TRBV11-2
D: TRBD2
size: NA
J: TRBJ2-7

CDR3: CASSFSGGRYEQYF
DNA: TGTGCCAGCAGCTTTTCGGGGGGCAGGTACGAGCAGTACTTC
V: TRBV11-2
D: NA
size: once
J: TRBJ2-7

CDR3: CASSEGQGLDWYEETQYF
DNA: TGTGCCAGCAGTGAGGGACAGGGTTTAGACTGGTATGAAGAGACCCAGTACTTC
V: TRBV25-1
D: TRBD1
size: NA
J: TRBJ2-5

CDR3: CASSLGGRAYEQYF
DNA: TGCGCCAGCAGCTTGGGTGGGAGAGCCTACGAGCAGTACTTC
V: TRBV5-1
D: NA
size: NA
J: TRBJ2-7

CDR3: CASSQFSGGDSYEQYF
DNA: TGTGCCAGCAGCCAATTTAGCGGGGGGGACTCCTACGAGCAGTACTTC
V: TRBV4-2
D: TRBD2
size: NA
J: TRBJ2-7

CDR3: CASGVGRTYEQYF
DNA: TGTGCTAGTGGAGTGGGACGGACCTACGAGCAGTACTTC
V: TRBV12-5
D: NA
size: NA
J: TRBJ2-7

CDR3: CASSQDYRRGLNPEQYF
DNA: TGTGCCAGCAGCCAAGACTATAGGCGGGGCCTGAACCCCGAGCAGTACTTC
V: TRBV14
D: NA
size: NA
J: TRBJ2-7

CDR3: CAISEVLGASRSADTQYF
DNA: TGTGCCATCAGTGAAGTTCTAGGAGCTAGCAGGTCTGCAGATACGCAGTATTTT
V: TRBV10-3
D: NA
size: NA
J: TRBJ2-3

CDR3: CASSQDPRSTSLNTEAFF
DNA: TGTGCCAGCAGCCAGGACCCACGGAGCACATCGTTGAACACTGAAGCTTTCTTT
V: TRBV14
D: NA
size: NA
J: TRBJ1-1

CDR3: CASSPQGREKLFF
DNA: TGTGCCAGCAGTCCCCAAGGACGGGAAAAACTGTTTTTT
V: TRBV6-6
D: NA
size: once
J: TRBJ1-4

CDR3: CASSLGTSGVYEQYF
DNA: TGTGCCAGCAGCTTAGGGACTAGCGGGGTCTACGAGCAGTACTTC
V: TRBV7-6
D: TRBD2
size: NA
J: TRBJ2-7

CDR3: CASSPGTPVGDEQFF
DNA: TGTGCCAGCAGCCCCGGGACCCCCGTTGGGGATGAGCAGTTCTTC
V: TRBV7-9
D: NA
size: NA
J: TRBJ2-1

CDR3: CASGRDSSYEQYF
DNA: TGTGCTAGTGGTCGGGACAGTTCCTACGAGCAGTACTTC
V: TRBV12-5
D: TRBD1
size: NA
J: TRBJ2-7

CDR3: CASSEGVAAYEQYF
DNA: TGTGCCAGCAGTGAAGGCGTAGCAGCCTACGAGCAGTACTTC
V: TRBV6-1
D: NA
size: NA
J: TRBJ2-7

CDR3: CASSLQGSTGELFF
DNA: TGTGCCAGCAGCTTGCAGGGCAGCACCGGGGAGCTGTTTTTT
V: TRBV5-8
D: NA
size: few
J: TRBJ2-2

CDR3: CASNRYRGSNEKLFF
DNA: TGTGCCAGCAATCGATACAGGGGGAGTAATGAAAAACTGTTTTTT
V: TRBV6-1
D: TRBD1
size: NA
J: TRBJ1-4